This entry describes one TCR beta chain. Its antigen remains undetermined. Per-base quality was not reported, and no clone a single base away is much larger than it. This record comes from a study of blood T cell repertoires in COVID-19 (TCRdb year 2020). Notes on the research overall: Collaborator samples came from the United States, Italy and Spain and covered acute and convalescent phases of COVID-19. The material from the prospective study consisted of cDNA or gDNA derived from T cells, B-cell-depleted T cells, or PBMCs. The dataset comprised deeply sampled blood TCRbeta repertoires from subjects exposed to, actively infected with, or recovered from COVID-19. The repertoires were released in a freely available public database intended as a resource for research on the immune response to SARS-CoV-2. The samples were drawn from the first 160 participants of the ongoing ImmuneRACE study and from 1,200 or so subjects provided by 6 global collaborators. Sample metadata almost always included a de-identified subject ID, COVID-19 status, age in years and sex. Where available, HLA class I and class II types were taken from metadata supplied by the sample provider and were not determined by assay-based typing.

Enrolling through a virtual design, the prospective study's participants ranged in age from roughly 18 to 100 years and lived across approximately 25 United States geographic areas. To assign participants to cohorts, the prospective study relied on clinical history that participants themselves reported in a screening survey and a study questionnaire. Recovered participants in ImmuneRACE Cohort 3 were defined as having two consecutive negative NP/OP PCR tests, clearance from a healthcare professional, or resolution of symptoms. Mobile phlebotomists in the prospective study collected whole blood, serum and a nasopharyngeal or oropharyngeal swab from every participant. Prospective study participants could optionally give additional blood draws and questionnaires over an approximately two-month period. Blood samples from the prospective study were shipped frozen or at room temperature prior to DNA extraction.

General conclusions and limits of the study: Clinical and demographic metadata were provided uncurated, with the amount varying by source and participant.

The immunoSEQ Assay, a bias-controlled multiplex PCR, was used to amplify TCRbeta CDR3 regions from genomic DNA. Under the source paper's analysis protocol: Nucleated cell counts per sample were estimated from amplification of reference gene primers within the assay. To quantify the absolute abundance of each unique TCRbeta CDR3 rearrangement, sequence reads were collapsed and filtered. Productive Simpson clonality was computed per sample as the square root of Simpson's diversity index over productive rearrangements. Entries here come from immuneACCESS through TCRdb and include only in-frame sequences with V and J called. Some clones fail to appear in such tables; in the studies checked, an unresolved V gene covers under half of the shortfall, and the cause of the remainder is unknown. V, J and clone size derive from that table, while D and trimming were established from the DNA sequence. The sample table contains under 350,000 clones; only one count was recorded for approximately 89% of them. The ten largest clonotypes hold 1.5% to 2% of the sample.

CDR1 SGDLS and CDR2 YYNGEE were looked up in the germline V gene. V gives up 0 bases and J gives up 2 bases, and the segment between their germline ends measures 9 bases. The CDR3 runs 15 amino acids, cysteine and phenylalanine included. Of the read, only the CDR3 DNA is kept; its 45 bases are in frame from base 1. Sequencing was carried out using PBMCs or T cells enriched from blood (not recorded which). The rearranged chain carries TRBV9 and TRBJ1-3, and the D gene may be TRBD1, 5 bases matching. This clonotype originated in a woman in her sixties who had recovered from COVID-19. The nucleotide sequence is given as TGTGCCAGCAGCGTAGGAGACAGCCCTGGAAACACCATATATTTT. This yields the protein CASSVGDSPGNTIYF.